The next 22 T cell receptor beta chains were all read from a single sample in a study of beta chain features in type 1 diabetes (dated by TCRdb to 2016 to 2019). On the study overall, not on this receptor specifically: A moderate but significant shortening of TCRB CDR3 length was observed in type 1 diabetes patients in all four CD4+ subsets.

These receptors' targets are unknown. Libraries were prepared through the immunoSEQ multiplex PCR assay. The entire isolated RNA was reverse transcribed using the High Capacity cDNA Reverse Transcription Kit, and thus expressed TCRB transcripts were sequenced. Not all clones reach the TCRdb copy of this immuneACCESS table, which keeps in-frame sequences only. Checked studies attribute under half of the gap to unresolved V genes and leave the rest unexplained. The table for this sample lists 100,000 to 150,000 clones; 9% of them were counted only once. Approximately 0.7% of the sample rests with the top ten. Sequenced sample: central memory CD4+ T cells from blood. Receptors were obtained from a man aged 25 to 40 with type 1 diabetes.

This clone was detected only a few times. This chain links TRBV14 with TRBJ2-3, with 14 bases aligning to TRBD2. This CDR3 is 16 amino acids long. The J segment lost 6 bases and the V segment lost 4 bases, leaving 6 bases of the junction unmatched. The V gene's germline CDR1 is SGHDN and CDR2 FVKESK. The CDR3 here is CASSLRLAGGRDTQYF. CDR3 nucleotides: TGTGCCAGCAGCCTTCGACTAGCGGGGGGGCGGGATACGCAGTATTTT.

This clone was found a few times. The CDR3 DNA reads TGCAGCGTTCAGACAGGGAACATAGGAGCGAATGAAAAACTGTTTTTT. Translating gives CSVQTGNIGANEKLFF. The chain couples TRBV29-1 to TRBJ1-4; 7 nucleotides align to TRBD1. CDR3 length: 16 amino acids. Germline V CDR1 and CDR2: SQVTM, ANQGSEA. The V segment lost 5 bases and the J segment 5 bases; nucleotides outside the gene matches: 14.

This clone was observed a few times. The rearrangement uses TRBV9 and TRBJ1-4, with TRBD1 identical over 7 bases. This CDR3 comprises 13 residues. V lost 4 bases to trimming and J lost 12 bases; unmatched junction nucleotides: 9. The V gene's germline CDR1 is SGDLS and CDR2 YYNGEE. The CDR3 loop reads CASSTPSTGQLFF. The DNA for the CDR3 is TGTGCCAGCAGCACCCCCTCGACAGGGCAACTGTTTTTT.

This clone showed up just a few times. V gene TRBV5-8 combines with J gene TRBJ1-2; D is ambiguous. V was trimmed by 2 bases and J by 4 bases, leaving 9 bases between them. This CDR3 has 13 residues. Germline V gene lookup returns CDR1 SGHTS and CDR2 YDEGEE. The CDR3: CASSFYGSYGYTF. The DNA of the CDR3 is TGTGCCAGCAGCTTTTACGGGAGCTATGGCTACACCTTC.

The chain links TRBV13 to TRBJ1-1; TRBD1 matches at 7 bases. V was clipped by 5 bases and J by 6 bases; unmatched bases: 6. The CDR3 extends over 13 amino acids. The germline gives CDR1 PRHDT, CDR2 FYEKMQ (reference sequence). The CDR3 loop is CASSRRQGPEAFF. CDR3 nucleotide sequence: TGTGCCAGCAGCCGGAGACAGGGTCCTGAAGCTTTCTTT.

This clone appeared a few times. The rearrangement joins TRBV7-3 to TRBJ2-7; 8 nucleotides line up with TRBD2. This CDR3 has 14 residues. With 2 bases clipped from V and 6 bases from J, the junction kept 6 bases outside the gene matches. Germline lookup yields CDR1 SGHTA and CDR2 FQGTGA. The CDR3 spells CASSLSGGPLEQYF. The CDR3 DNA follows: TGTGCCAGCAGCTTATCGGGGGGGCCCCTCGAGCAGTACTTC.

In this sample, this clone turned up a few times. Other DNA sequences in this specimen translate into the identical CDR3. The rearrangement uses TRBV19 and TRBJ2-3; perhaps TRBD2 as D (7 bases). V was trimmed by 5 bases and J by 2 bases, leaving 11 bases between them. The CDR3 runs 14 residues. Germline V lookup: CDR1 LNHDA, CDR2 SQIVND (reference sequence). CDR3 DNA: TGTGCCAGTAGTCCGCGGGGGCACACAGATACGCAGTATTTT. As protein: CASSPRGHTDTQYF.

This chain connects TRBV18 to TRBJ1-1; 9 nucleotides align to TRBD1. J gave up 0 bases and V 0 bases, and 5 bases lay outside the gene matches. Germline V CDR1 and CDR2: KGHSH, LQKENI. This CDR3 contains 17 residues. CDR3 amino acids: CASSPPRTGVMNTEAFF. The CDR3 bases are TGTGCCAGCTCACCACCCAGGACAGGGGTTATGAACACTGAAGCTTTCTTT. Combining the CDR3 with reference TRBV18 and TRBJ1-1 gives the whole variable domain NAGVMQNPRHLVRRRGQEARLRCSPMKGHSHVYWYRQLPEEGLKFMVYLQKENIIDESGMPKERFSAEFPKEGPSILRIQQVVRGDSAAYFCASSPPRTGVMNTEAFFGQGTRLTVV.

In this sample, this clone turned up a few times. The chain combines TRBV5-4 with TRBJ2-5, with D perhaps matching TRBD2 (6 bases). Germline CDR1 is SGHNT and CDR2 is YYREEE (reference sequence). V shed 0 bases and J shed 3 bases, with 12 bases lying between them. This CDR3 is 15 amino acids long. The CDR3 nucleotides read TGTGCCAGCAGCTTGGACCAGACTAGTGAAGAGACCCAGTACTTC. Its translation: CASSLDQTSEETQYF.

The chain couples TRBV7-2 to TRBJ2-5, with no clear D. Trimming stripped 5 bases from V and 1 base from J, with 8 bases between. The germline CDR1 and CDR2 sequences are SGHTA and FQGNSA. The CDR3 runs 13 residues. CDR3 in amino acids: CASSTQPQETQYF. The CDR3 coding sequence is TGTGCCAGCAGCACACAGCCCCAAGAGACCCAGTACTTC.

In this sample, this clone turned up a few times. Other DNA sequences in the same sample also yield this CDR3. The rearrangement joins TRBV30 to TRBJ1-3, with D unclear. V dropped 3 bases and J dropped 4 bases, with 7 bases sitting between them. Per the germline V gene, CDR1 is GTSNPN and CDR2 is SVGIG (reference sequence). This CDR3 is 12 amino acids long. CDR3 in amino acids: CAWREPGNTIYF. The CDR3 nucleotides read TGTGCCTGGAGAGAGCCGGGAAACACCATATATTTT.

The CDR3 is CASSTGHLTSTDTQYF. The CDR3 nucleotides read TGTGCCAGTAGTACAGGACATCTCACTAGCACAGATACGCAGTATTTT. J is TRBJ2-3 and V is TRBV19; a weak D match, TRBD1 (5 bases). This CDR3 has 16 amino acids. Trimming left V 4 bases short and J 0 bases short, with 14 bases between. The V gene's germline CDR1 is LNHDA and CDR2 SQIVND (reference sequence).

V gene TRBV4-3 combines with J gene TRBJ1-2, with 12 bases aligning to TRBD1. Germline V gene sequence: CDR1 LGHNA, CDR2 YSLEER. The CDR3 length is 16 residues. The V segment lost 3 bases and the J segment 5 bases; nucleotides outside the gene matches: 7. The CDR3 is CASSQVPGQGAYGYTF. In DNA, the CDR3 is TGCGCCAGCAGCCAGGTACCGGGACAGGGGGCGTATGGCTACACCTTC.

Note on this clone: The sample holds other DNA sequences that translate to the same CDR3. The chain uses TRBV11-2 and TRBJ2-1; 7 bases agree with TRBD1. This CDR3 is built from 13 residues. Germline V gene sequence: CDR1 SGHAT, CDR2 FQNNGV. V was pared by 4 bases and J by 5 bases, with 2 bases of the junction left unmatched. The CDR3 coding sequence is TGTGCCAGCAGCTCCGACAGGGACAATGAGCAGTTCTTC. This sequence encodes CASSSDRDNEQFF. Supplemented by reference TRBV11-2 and TRBJ2-1, the full variable domain reads EAGVAQSPRYKIIEKRQSVAFWCNPISGHATLYWYQQILGQGPKLLIQFQNNGVVDDSQLPKDRFSAERLKGVDSTLKIQPAKLEDSAVYLCASSSDRDNEQFFGPGTRLTVL.

The sample holds a few counts of this clone. The gene calls are TRBV5-1 and TRBJ2-7; 7 bases map to TRBD1. The germline V gene has CDR1 SGHRS and CDR2 YFSETQ. V was clipped by 5 bases and J by 0 bases; unmatched bases: 5. This CDR3 region has 14 residues. The CDR3 sequence is CASSKGASSYEQYF. As DNA, the CDR3 is TGCGCCAGCAGTAAGGGGGCCTCCTCCTACGAGCAGTACTTC.

CDR3 in amino acids: CSVRANMGHETQYF. DNA for the CDR3: TGCAGCGTTCGGGCCAACATGGGGCACGAGACCCAGTACTTC. The genes are TRBV29-1 and TRBJ2-5; tentative D call: TRBD1 (5 bases). Between the trimmed V and J ends, which lost 5 bases and 5 bases, there was a span of 18 bases. The CDR3 consists of 14 residues. Per the germline V gene, CDR1 is SQVTM and CDR2 is ANQGSEA.

The chain combines TRBV18 with TRBJ1-1; D not resolved. Looked up from germline, CDR1 is KGHSH and CDR2 is LQKENI. V gave up 3 bases and J gave up 2 bases, with 19 bases separating them. This CDR3 has 17 amino acids. This chain's CDR3 is CASSPPRSRGINTEAFF. The DNA of the CDR3 is TGTGCCAGCTCACCCCCACGAAGCCGAGGGATAAACACTGAAGCTTTCTTT.

This chain links TRBV27 with TRBJ1-5, with 8 bases matching TRBD1. Germline loops: CDR1 MNHEY, CDR2 SMNVEV (reference sequence). V shed 4 bases, J shed 10 bases, and the junction held 9 bases outside the gene matches. CDR3 size: 14 residues. This CDR3 is CASSWGQGATPQHF. The CDR3 DNA reads as TGTGCCAGCAGTTGGGGGCAGGGGGCTACCCCCCAGCATTTT.

The gene calls are TRBV6-6 and TRBJ1-4; D is possibly TRBD1 (5 bases). This CDR3 contains 13 residues. Trimming shortened V by 8 bases and J by 2 bases, and 9 bases separated the two germline ends. Germline lookup yields CDR1 MNHNY and CDR2 SVGAGI (reference sequence). CDR3 sequence (DNA): TGTGCCAGCGGGGGGACGACTAATGAAAAACTGTTTTTT. The encoded protein is CASGGTTNEKLFF.

This clone showed up just a few times. This rearrangement joins TRBV5-6 to TRBJ1-2; D may be TRBD1 (5 bases). Looked up from germline, CDR1 is SGHDT and CDR2 is YYEEEE. V was cut by 4 bases and J by 4 bases, with 5 bases left in between. The CDR3 extends over 11 amino acids. CDR3 nucleotides: TGTGCCAGCAGCCAGGGCTATGGCTACACCTTC. Translated, it gives CASSQGYGYTF.

This clone was picked up a small number of times. The V gene is TRBV18, the J gene TRBJ2-7; a possible D gene is TRBD2 (7 bases). CDR1 is KGHSH, CDR2 LQKENI, per germline. Trimming removed 6 bases from V and 2 bases from J, with 17 bases in between. The CDR3 length is 15 residues. The CDR3 region is CASSKEGGPPYEQYF. The CDR3 DNA sequence: TGTGCCAGCTCCAAAGAGGGGGGGCCCCCCTACGAGCAGTACTTC.

This chain uses TRBV10-3 with TRBJ1-3; 8 nucleotides line up with TRBD1. CDR1 and CDR2 from the germline V gene are ENHRY and SYGVKD. This CDR3 region has 15 residues. V was pared by 10 bases and J by 0 bases, with 8 bases of the junction left unmatched. The CDR3 DNA reads TGTGCCACCGGGACAGGTCCCCTCTCTGGAAACACCATATATTTT. It is translated as CATGTGPLSGNTIYF.